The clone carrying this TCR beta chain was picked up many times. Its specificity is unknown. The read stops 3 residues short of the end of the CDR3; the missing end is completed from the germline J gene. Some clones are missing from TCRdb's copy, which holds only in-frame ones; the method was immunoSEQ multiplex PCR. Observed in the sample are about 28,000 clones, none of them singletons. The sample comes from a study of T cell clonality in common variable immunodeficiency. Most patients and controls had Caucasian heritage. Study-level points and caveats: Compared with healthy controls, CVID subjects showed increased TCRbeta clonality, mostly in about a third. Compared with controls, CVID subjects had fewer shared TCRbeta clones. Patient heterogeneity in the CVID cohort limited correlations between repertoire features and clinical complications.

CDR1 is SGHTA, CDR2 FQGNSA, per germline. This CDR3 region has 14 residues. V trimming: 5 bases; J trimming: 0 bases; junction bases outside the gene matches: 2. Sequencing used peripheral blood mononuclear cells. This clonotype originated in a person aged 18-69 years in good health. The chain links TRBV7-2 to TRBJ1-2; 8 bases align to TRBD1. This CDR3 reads CASSRDRSNYGYTF. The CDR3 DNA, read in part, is TGTGCCAGCAGCCGGGACAGGTCTAACTATGGC.